This TCR beta chain was sequenced during a study of early T cells in non-severe SARS-CoV-2 infection (dated by TCRdb to the early 2020s). Context from the whole study: Because TCR sequencing was done on bulk RNA from unsorted whole blood, the alpha and beta chains could not be paired. Beyond this particular receptor, the publication reports: VDJdb matching was skewed toward anti-spike CD8 responses and likely underestimated virus-specific expansions by missing private and CD4 specificities.

Library preparation used 5' RACE. The sequencer was a NextSeq 500. The TCR library protocol attached unique molecular identifiers to individual cDNA molecules to correct for sequencing error and PCR bias. Both TCR alpha and beta chains were sequenced, and tight co-correlation was observed between alpha and beta sequence abundances in each sample. The authors' pipeline ran thus. Decombinator V4 was used to annotate TCR sequences for V gene, J gene and CDR3. TCRs were defined as expanded if a significant change between any two time points was detected under a Poisson model with p below 0.0001. TCR abundances were normalised to the total number of TCRs sequenced in each sample and reported as counts per million. TRAV1-2 paired with TRAJ12, TRAJ20 or TRAJ33 defined MAIT TCRs, while TRAV10 paired with TRAJ18 defined iNKT TCRs. VDJdb, accessed 1 November 2021, was searched for CMV, EBV and SARS-CoV-2 annotated TCRs, excluding TCRs annotated for multiple antigens. TCRdb reran the public reads through fastp at Q25 and MiXCR, keeping productive beta chains. Records with the same CDR3 protein are collapsed into one entry carrying the most frequent genes and DNA. These V and J calls originate from TCRdb's pipeline instead of the authors' own analysis. The sample table records approximately 64,000 distinct CDR3 sequences; more than 15% of these occur just once. Clones ranked in the top ten supply about 8.8% of the sample.

Set within a cohort of healthcare workers in London, UK, this nested case-control study involved weekly PCR testing of nasopharyngeal swabs along with blood sampling. Healthcare workers were enrolled in the week of the UK lockdown, from 23 to 31 March 2020, and were followed every week for up to 16 weeks. With respect to this clonotype: No cognate antigen has been identified for it. No qualities accompany the bases; no much larger clone lies one base away.

Looking up the germline V gene (reference sequence) yields CDR1 DFQATT and CDR2 SNEGSKA. Reading from cysteine to phenylalanine, the CDR3 counts 12 amino acids. The retained sequence is limited to the CDR3, 36 bases, with the frame set at the first base. Relative to germline, V is 5 bases shorter and J is 4 bases shorter, with 11 bases between their ends. This receptor chain uses TRBV20-1 and TRBJ1-1; no confident D gene assignment can be made. The specimen comprised whole blood, sampled at baseline. This TCR was sampled from an adult who was a healthcare worker with PCR-confirmed SARS-CoV-2 infection or an uninfected control (not recorded which). This receptor carries the CDR3 CSAALMGTEAFF. The DNA sequence follows: TGCAGTGCTGCACTTATGGGCACTGAAGCTTTCTTT.